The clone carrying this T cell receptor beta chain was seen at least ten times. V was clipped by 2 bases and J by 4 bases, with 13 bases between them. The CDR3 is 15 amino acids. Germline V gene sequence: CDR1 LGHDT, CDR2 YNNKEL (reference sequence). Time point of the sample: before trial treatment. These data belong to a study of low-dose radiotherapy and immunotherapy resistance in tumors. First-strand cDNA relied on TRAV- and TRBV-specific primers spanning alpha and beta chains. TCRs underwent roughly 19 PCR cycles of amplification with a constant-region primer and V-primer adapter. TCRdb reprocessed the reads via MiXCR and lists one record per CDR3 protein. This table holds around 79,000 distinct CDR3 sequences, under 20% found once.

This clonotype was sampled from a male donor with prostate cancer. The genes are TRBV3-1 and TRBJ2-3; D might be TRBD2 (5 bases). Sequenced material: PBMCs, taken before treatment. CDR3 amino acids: CASSQQRGRADTQYF. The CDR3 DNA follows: TGTGCCAGCAGCCAACAACGGGGTAGGGCAGATACGCAGTATTTT.